The T cell receptor beta chain described here comes from a study of cytomegalovirus exposure and HLA in healthy donors. 13 Jbeta primers and 60 Vbeta primers were used for the PCR. The protocol was immunoSEQ multiplex PCR, while the TCRdb copy is restricted to in-frame clones and leaves out a portion. The repertoire holds over 95,000 clones, with about 77% as singletons. The study's findings and limits: Reports described diagnosis of cytomegalovirus status by the classifier as highly specific and sensitive.

A remark on this clone: As yet, its antigen is unknown.

Sequencing input: PBMCs. This sequence was found in a woman in her thirties in good health and CMV-seropositive.

In nucleotides, the CDR3 is TGTGCCAGCAGTGAAAGCCCCATTACTAGCGGGCTCACCGGGGAGCTGTTTTTT. Protein: CASSESPITSGLTGELFF. This chain joins TRBV6-1 and TRBJ2-2; 9 positions agree with TRBD2. Trimming cost V 2 bases and J 4 bases; bases outside gene matches: 11. The CDR3 is made up of 18 amino acids. Germline V gene lookup returns CDR1 MNHNS and CDR2 SASEGT.